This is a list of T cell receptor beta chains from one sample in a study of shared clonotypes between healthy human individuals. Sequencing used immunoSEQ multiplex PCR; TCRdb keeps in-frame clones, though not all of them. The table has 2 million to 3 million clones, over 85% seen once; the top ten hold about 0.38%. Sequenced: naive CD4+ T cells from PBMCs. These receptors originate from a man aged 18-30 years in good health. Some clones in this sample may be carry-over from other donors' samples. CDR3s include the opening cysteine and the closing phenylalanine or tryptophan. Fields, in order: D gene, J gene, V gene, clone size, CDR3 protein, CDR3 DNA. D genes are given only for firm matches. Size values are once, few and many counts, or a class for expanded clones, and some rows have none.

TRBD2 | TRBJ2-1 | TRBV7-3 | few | CASRAGVGNEQFF | TGTGCCAGCCGGGCGGGAGTGGGGAATGAGCAGTTCTTC
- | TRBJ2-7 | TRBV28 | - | CASSLSGTGYEQYF | TGTGCCAGCAGTTTATCCGGGACGGGGTACGAGCAGTACTTC
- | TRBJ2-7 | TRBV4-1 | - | CASSQQHRPQSSYEQYF | TGCGCCAGCAGCCAACAACACAGGCCCCAGAGCTCCTACGAGCAGTACTTC
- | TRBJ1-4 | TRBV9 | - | CASSAADRKKLFF | TGTGCCAGCAGCGCAGCTGACAGGAAAAAACTGTTTTTT
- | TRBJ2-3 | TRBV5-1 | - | CASSLGLGTDTQYF | TGCGCCAGCAGCTTGGGGTTGGGCACAGATACGCAGTATTTT
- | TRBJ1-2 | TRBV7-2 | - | CVDAAGLDYGYTF | TGTGTCGACGCTGCGGGGCTAGACTATGGCTACACCTTC
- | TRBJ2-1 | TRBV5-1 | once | CASSLEPSYNEQFF | TGCGCCAGCAGCTTGGAACCCTCCTACAATGAGCAGTTCTTC
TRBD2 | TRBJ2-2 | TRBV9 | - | CASSPRGAGGTGELFF | TGTGCCAGCAGCCCACGGGGAGCGGGAGGCACCGGGGAGCTGTTTTTT
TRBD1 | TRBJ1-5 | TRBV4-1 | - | CASSRFLEGTGNQPQHF | TGCGCCAGCAGCCGTTTTCTAGAGGGGACAGGGAATCAGCCCCAGCATTTT
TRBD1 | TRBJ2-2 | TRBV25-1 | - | CASRKRDRGTGELFF | TGTGCCAGCAGGAAACGGGACAGGGGTACCGGGGAGCTGTTTTTT
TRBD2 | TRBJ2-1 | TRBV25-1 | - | CASTGGLAGTYNEQFF | TGTGCCAGCACGGGTGGGCTAGCGGGAACCTACAATGAGCAGTTCTTC
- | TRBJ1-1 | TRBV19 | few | CASTPWKAPNTEAFF | TGTGCCAGTACCCCATGGAAGGCGCCGAACACTGAAGCTTTCTTT
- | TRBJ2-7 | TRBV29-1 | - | CSVDSGISYEQYF | TGCAGCGTGGACAGCGGGATATCCTACGAGCAGTACTTC
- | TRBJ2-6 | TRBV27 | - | CASSSRRDSGANVLTF | TGTGCCAGCAGTTCGCGGCGGGACTCTGGGGCCAACGTCCTGACTTTC